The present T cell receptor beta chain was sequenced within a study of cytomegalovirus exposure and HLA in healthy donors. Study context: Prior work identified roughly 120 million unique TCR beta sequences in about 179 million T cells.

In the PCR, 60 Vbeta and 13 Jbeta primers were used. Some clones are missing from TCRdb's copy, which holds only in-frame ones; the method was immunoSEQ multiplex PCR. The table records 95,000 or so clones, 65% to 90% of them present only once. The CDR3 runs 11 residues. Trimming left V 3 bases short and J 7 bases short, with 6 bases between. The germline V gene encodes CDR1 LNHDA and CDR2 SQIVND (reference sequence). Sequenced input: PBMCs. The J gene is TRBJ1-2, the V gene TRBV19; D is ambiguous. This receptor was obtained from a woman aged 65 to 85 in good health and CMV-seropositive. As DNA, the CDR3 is TGTGCCAGTAGTATTTACGGTGGCTACACCTTC. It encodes CASSIYGGYTF.